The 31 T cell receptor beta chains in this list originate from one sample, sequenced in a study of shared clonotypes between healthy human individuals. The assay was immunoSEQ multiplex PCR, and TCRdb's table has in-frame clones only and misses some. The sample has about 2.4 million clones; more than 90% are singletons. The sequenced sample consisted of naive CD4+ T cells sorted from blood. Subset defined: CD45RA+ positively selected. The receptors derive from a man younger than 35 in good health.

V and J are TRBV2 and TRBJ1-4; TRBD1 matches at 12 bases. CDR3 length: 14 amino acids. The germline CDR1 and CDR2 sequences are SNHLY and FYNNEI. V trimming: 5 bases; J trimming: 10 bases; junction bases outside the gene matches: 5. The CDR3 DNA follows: TGTGCCAGCAGTCCGGGGACAGGGGGCACAAAACTGTTTTTT. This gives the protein CASSPGTGGTKLFF.

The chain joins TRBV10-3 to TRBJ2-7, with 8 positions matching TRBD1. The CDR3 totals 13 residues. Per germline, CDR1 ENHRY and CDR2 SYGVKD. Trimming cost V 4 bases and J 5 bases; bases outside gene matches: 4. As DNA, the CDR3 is TGTGCCATCAGTGGGACAGGGATCAACGAGCAGTACTTC. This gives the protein CAISGTGINEQYF.

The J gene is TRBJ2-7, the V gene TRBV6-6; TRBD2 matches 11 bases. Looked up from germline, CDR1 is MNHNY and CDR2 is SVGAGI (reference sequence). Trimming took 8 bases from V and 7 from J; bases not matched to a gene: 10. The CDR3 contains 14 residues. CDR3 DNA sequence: TGTGCCAGCGGGACCCTAGCGGGAGGAGGGGAGCAGTACTTC. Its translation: CASGTLAGGGEQYF.

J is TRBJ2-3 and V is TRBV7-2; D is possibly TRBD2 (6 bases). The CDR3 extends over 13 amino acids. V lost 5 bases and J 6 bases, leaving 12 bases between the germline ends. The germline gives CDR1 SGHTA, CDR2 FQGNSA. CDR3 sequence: CASSQGGVDTQYF. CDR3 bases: TGTGCCAGCAGCCAGGGCGGGGTTGATACGCAGTATTTT.

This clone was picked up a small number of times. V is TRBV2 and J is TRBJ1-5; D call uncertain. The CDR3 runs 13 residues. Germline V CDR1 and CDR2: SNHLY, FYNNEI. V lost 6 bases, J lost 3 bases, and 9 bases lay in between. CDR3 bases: TGTGCCAGCAGAGTTGGGAACAATCAGCCCCAGCATTTT. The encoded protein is CASRVGNNQPQHF. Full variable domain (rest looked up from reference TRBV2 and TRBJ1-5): EPEVTQTPSHQVTQMGQEVILRCVPISNHLYFYWYRQILGQKVEFLVSFYNNEISEKSEIFDDQFSVERPDGSNFTLKIRSTKLEDSAMYFCASRVGNNQPQHFGDGTRLSIL.

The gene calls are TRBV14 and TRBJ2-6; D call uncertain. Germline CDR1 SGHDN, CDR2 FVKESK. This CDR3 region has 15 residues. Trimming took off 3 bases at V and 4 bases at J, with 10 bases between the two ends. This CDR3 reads CASSHRVSGANVLTF. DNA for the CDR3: TGTGCCAGCAGCCACCGAGTGTCCGGGGCCAACGTCCTGACTTTC.

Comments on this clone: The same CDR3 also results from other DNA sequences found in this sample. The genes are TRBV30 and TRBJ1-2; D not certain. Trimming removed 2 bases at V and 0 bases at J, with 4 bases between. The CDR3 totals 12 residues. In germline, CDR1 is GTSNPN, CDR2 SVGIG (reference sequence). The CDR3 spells CAWSTANYGYTF. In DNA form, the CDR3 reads TGTGCCTGGAGTACGGCTAACTATGGCTACACCTTC.

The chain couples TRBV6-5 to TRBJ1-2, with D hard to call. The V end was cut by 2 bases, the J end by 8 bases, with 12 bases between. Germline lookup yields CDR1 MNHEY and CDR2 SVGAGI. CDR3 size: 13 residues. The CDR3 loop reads CASSYEGLWGYTF. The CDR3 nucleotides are TGTGCCAGCAGTTACGAGGGATTGTGGGGCTACACCTTC.

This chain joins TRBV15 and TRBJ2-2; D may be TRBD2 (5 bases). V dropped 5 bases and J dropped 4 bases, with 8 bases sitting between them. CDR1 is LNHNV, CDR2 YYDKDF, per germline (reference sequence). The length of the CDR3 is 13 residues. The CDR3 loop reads CATSEGGTGELFF. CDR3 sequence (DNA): TGTGCCACCAGCGAGGGCGGCACCGGGGAGCTGTTTTTT.

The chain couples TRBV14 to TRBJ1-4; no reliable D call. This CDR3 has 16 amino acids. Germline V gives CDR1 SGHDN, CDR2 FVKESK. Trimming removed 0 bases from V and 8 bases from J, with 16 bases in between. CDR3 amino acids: CASSQDPRGPFEKLFF. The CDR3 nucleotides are TGTGCCAGCAGCCAAGATCCGAGAGGGCCTTTCGAAAAACTGTTTTTT.

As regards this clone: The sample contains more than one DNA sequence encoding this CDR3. In DNA form, the CDR3 reads TGCGCCAGCAGCCCCGGGACGGTATATGGCTACACCTTC. Its translation: CASSPGTVYGYTF. This sequence joins TRBV5-1 and TRBJ1-2; perhaps TRBD1 as D (5 bases). V was shortened by 4 bases and J by 5 bases, with 12 bases between the two germline ends. The CDR3 extends over 13 amino acids. CDR1 is SGHRS and CDR2 is YFSETQ in the germline V gene.

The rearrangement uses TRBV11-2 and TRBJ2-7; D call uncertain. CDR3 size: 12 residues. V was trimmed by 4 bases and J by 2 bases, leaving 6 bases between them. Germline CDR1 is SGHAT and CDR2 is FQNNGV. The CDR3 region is CASSYDTYEQYF. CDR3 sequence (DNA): TGTGCCAGCAGCTACGACACCTACGAGCAGTACTTC.

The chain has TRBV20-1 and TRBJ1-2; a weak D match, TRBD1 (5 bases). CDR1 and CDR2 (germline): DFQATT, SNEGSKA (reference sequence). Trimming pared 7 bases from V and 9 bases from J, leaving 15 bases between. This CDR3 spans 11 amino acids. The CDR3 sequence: CSVKGPKSYTF. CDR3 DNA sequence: TGCAGTGTTAAGGGACCGAAGAGCTACACCTTC.

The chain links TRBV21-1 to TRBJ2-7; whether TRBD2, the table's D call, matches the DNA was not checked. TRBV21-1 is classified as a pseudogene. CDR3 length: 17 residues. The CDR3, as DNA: TGTGCCAGCAGCACCCCCCTTAGCGGGGGTTACTCCTACGAGCAGTACTTC. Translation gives CASSTPLSGGYSYEQYF.

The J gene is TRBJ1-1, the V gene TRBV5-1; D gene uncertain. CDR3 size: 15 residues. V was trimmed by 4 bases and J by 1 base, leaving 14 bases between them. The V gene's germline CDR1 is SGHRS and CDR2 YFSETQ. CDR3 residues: CASSPVVVRNTEAFF. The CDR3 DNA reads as TGCGCCAGCAGCCCCGTAGTCGTGCGGAACACTGAAGCTTTCTTT.

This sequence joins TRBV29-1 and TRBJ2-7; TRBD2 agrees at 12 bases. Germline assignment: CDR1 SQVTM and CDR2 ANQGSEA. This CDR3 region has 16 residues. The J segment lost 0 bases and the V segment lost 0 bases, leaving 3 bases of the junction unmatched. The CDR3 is CSVEDVLAGGSYEQYF. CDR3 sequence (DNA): TGCAGCGTTGAAGACGTACTAGCGGGGGGCTCCTACGAGCAGTACTTC.

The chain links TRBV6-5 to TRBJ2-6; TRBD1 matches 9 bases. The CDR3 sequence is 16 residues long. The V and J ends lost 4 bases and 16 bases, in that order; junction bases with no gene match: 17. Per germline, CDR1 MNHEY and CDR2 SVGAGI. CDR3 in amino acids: CASSFAGRGQGPPLTF. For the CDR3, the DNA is TGTGCCAGCAGTTTTGCAGGAAGGGGACAGGGTCCCCCTCTGACTTTC.

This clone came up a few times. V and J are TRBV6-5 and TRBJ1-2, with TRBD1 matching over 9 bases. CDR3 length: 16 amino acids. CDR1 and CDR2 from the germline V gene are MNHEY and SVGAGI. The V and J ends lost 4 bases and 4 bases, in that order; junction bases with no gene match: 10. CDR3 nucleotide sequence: TGTGCCAGCAGTTCCAAGACCGGGACAGGGATCTATGGCTACACCTTC. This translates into CASSSKTGTGIYGYTF.

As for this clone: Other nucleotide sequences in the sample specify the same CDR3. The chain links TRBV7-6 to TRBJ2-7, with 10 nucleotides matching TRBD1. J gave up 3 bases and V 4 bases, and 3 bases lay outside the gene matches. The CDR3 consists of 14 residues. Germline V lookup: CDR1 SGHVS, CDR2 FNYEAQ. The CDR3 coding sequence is TGTGCCAGCAGCTCGGGACAGGGGAGCTACGAGCAGTACTTC. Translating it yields CASSSGQGSYEQYF. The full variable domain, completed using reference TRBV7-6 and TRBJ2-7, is GAGVSQSPRYKVTKRGQDVALRCDPISGHVSLYWYRQALGQGPEFLTYFNYEAQQDKSGLPNDRFSAERPEGSISTLTIQRTEQRDSAMYRCASSSGQGSYEQYFGPGTRLTVT.

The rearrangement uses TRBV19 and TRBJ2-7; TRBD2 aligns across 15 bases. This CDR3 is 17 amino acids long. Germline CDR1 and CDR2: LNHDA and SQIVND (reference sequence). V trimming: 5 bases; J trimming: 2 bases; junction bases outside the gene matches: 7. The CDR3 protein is CASSPRTSGGAPYEQYF. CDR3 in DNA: TGTGCCAGTAGTCCGCGGACTAGCGGGGGGGCTCCCTACGAGCAGTACTTC.

The CDR3 nucleotides are TGTGCCAGTAGTATTACCGCCCGAGCGGGAAACACCATATATTTT. It is translated as CASSITARAGNTIYF. The J gene is TRBJ1-3, the V gene TRBV19; D not certain. The CDR3 contains 15 residues. The germline V and J ends were trimmed by 3 bases and 4 bases, with 13 bases remaining between them. The V gene's germline CDR1 is LNHDA and CDR2 SQIVND (reference sequence).

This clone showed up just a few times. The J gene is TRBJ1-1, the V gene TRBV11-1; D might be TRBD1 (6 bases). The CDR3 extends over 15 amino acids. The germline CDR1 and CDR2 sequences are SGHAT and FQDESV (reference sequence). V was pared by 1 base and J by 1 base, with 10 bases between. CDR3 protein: CASSLETGPNTEAFF. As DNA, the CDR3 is TGTGCCAGCAGCTTAGAAACAGGGCCGAACACTGAAGCTTTCTTT.

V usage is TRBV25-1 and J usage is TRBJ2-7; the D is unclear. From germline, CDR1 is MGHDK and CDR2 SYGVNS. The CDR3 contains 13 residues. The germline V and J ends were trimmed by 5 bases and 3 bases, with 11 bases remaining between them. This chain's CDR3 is CASSSSLNYEQYF. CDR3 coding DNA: TGTGCCAGCAGTTCCTCTCTTAACTACGAGCAGTACTTC.

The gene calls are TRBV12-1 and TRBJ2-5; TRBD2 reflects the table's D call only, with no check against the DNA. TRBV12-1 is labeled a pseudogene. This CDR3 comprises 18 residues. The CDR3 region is CASSPRGRRERSQETQYF. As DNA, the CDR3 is TGTGCCAGCAGCCCTCGAGGTCGGCGGGAGAGGAGCCAAGAGACCCAGTACTTC.

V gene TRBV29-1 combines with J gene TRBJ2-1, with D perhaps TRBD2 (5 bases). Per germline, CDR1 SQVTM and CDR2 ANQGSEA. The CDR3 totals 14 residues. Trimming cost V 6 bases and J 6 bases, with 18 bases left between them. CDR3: CSVTASISGNEQFF. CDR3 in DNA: TGCAGCGTAACGGCTAGCATATCCGGCAATGAGCAGTTCTTC.

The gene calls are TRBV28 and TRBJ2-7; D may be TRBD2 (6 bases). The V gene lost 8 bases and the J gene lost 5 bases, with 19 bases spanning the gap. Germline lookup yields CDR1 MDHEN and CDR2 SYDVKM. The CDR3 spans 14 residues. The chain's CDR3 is CASLWSGEGNEQYF. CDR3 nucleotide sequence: TGTGCCAGCTTATGGTCGGGAGAGGGCAACGAGCAGTACTTC. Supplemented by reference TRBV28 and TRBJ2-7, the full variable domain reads DVKVTQSSRYLVKRTGEKVFLECVQDMDHENMFWYRQDPGLGLRLIYFSYDVKMKEKGDIPEGYSVSREKKERFSLILESASTNQTSMYLCASLWSGEGNEQYFGPGTRLTVT.

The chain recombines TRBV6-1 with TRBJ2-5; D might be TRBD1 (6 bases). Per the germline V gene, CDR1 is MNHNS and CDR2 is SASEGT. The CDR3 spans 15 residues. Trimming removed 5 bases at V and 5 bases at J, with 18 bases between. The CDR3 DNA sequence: TGTGCCAGCAGTAGCCTACAGGGAGTCGGGGAGACCCAGTACTTC. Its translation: CASSSLQGVGETQYF.

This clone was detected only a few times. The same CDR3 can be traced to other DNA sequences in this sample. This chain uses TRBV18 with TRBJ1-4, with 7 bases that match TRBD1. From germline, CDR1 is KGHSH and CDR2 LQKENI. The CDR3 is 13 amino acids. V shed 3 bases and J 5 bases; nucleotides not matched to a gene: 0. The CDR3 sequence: CASSPGQNEKLFF. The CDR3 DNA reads TGTGCCAGCTCACCGGGACAGAATGAAAAACTGTTTTTT.

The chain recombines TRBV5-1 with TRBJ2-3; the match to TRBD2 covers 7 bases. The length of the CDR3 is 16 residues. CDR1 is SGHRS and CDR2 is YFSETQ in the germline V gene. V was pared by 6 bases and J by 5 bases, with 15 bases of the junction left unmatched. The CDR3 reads CASTLPMAGVEDTQYF. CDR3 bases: TGCGCCAGCACCCTACCCATGGCGGGAGTCGAAGATACGCAGTATTTT.

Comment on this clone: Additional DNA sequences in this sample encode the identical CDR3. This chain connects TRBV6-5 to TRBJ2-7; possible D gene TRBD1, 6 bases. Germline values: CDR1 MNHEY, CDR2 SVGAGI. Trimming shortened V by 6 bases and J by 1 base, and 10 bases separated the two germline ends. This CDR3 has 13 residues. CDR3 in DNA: TGTGCCAGCAGATCGGACAGTTCCTACGAGCAGTACTTC. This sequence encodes CASRSDSSYEQYF.

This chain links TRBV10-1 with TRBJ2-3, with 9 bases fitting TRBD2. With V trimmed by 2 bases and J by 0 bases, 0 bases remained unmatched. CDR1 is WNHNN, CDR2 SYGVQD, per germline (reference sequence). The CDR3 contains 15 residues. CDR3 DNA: TGCGCCAGCAGTGAGGGGACTAGCAGCACAGATACGCAGTATTTT. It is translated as CASSEGTSSTDTQYF.